The 28 T cell receptor beta chains listed next were all sequenced from one sample in a study of T cells in Graves' hyperthyroidism and ophthalmopathy (dated by TCRdb to about 2019). Library creation used multiplex PCR. Data came from an Illumina HiSeq 2000. The TCR beta CDR3 regions were amplified from the RNA transcripts. A first-round RT-PCR of the TCR CDR3 used the HTBI primer set with the Qiagen OneStep RT-PCR kit. In-frame beta chains were kept once TCRdb had trimmed the public reads at Q25 with fastp and called clones with MiXCR. When rows share a CDR3 protein, they turn into one entry using the most common DNA and genes. A total of hundreds of thousands of distinct CDR3 sequences appear in this sample, about 19% of them only once. Together, the top ten hold roughly a sixth of the sample. The sequenced material came from blood. These receptors all come from a woman aged 50 to 60 with Graves' hyperthyroidism that later progressed to Graves' ophthalmopathy.

In the case of this clonotype: A much larger clone lies one base from this, so it may be a read error. The chain has TRBV2 and TRBJ1-1; D not resolved. The CDR3 extends over 15 amino acids. CDR1 is SNHLY, CDR2 FYNNEI, per germline. In DNA form, the CDR3 reads TGTACGGACTTGAACACGGGGAGGTCGGGCACTGAAGCTTTCTTT. Translated, it gives CTDLNTGRSGTEAFF.

This clonotype was picked up many times. The V call is TRBV11-2, the J call TRBJ2-5; 7 bases map to TRBD1. J gave up 1 base and V 5 bases, and 7 bases lay outside the gene matches. Germline V gene sequence: CDR1 SGHAT, CDR2 FQNNGV. The CDR3 is 15 residues long. The CDR3 nucleotides read TGTGCCAGCAGCGTGGGACAGATCCGCCAAGAGACCCAGTACTTC. It is translated as CASSVGQIRQETQYF.

The chain has TRBV6-1 and TRBJ2-7, with 9 bases that match TRBD1. Trimming took 5 bases from V and 5 from J; bases not matched to a gene: 4. The CDR3 contains 13 residues. Germline CDR1 is MNHNS and CDR2 is SASEGT. Here the CDR3 reads CASSRRDRDEQYF. DNA of the CDR3: TGTGCCAGCAGTCGCCGGGACAGGGACGAGCAGTACTTC.

The CDR3 region has the DNA TGTGCCAGCAGCGTAGATCAGGGTGGTGGCTACACCTTC. Residues: CASSVDQGGGYTF. The chain is built from TRBV9 and TRBJ1-2; perhaps TRBD1 as D (5 bases). Per the germline V gene, CDR1 is SGDLS and CDR2 is YYNGEE. The CDR3 totals 13 residues. V lost 0 bases, J lost 7 bases, and 10 bases lay in between. Looking up the rest from reference TRBV9 and TRBJ1-2 gives the full variable domain: DSGVTQTPKHLITATGQRVTLRCSPRSGDLSVYWYQQSLDQGLQFLIQYYNGEERAKGNILERFSAQQFPDLHSELNLSSLELGDSALYFCASSVDQGGGYTFGSGTRLTVV.

This clonotype occurred a few times. The CDR3 here is CASNVIGAPNPYNEQFF. The CDR3 nucleotides are TGTGCCAGCAACGTTATCGGGGCGCCCAACCCCTACAATGAGCAGTTCTTC. The J gene is TRBJ2-1, the V gene TRBV13; D assignment may be TRBD1 or TRBD2 (5 bases each). This CDR3 has 17 amino acids. V was cut by 7 bases and J by 2 bases, with 21 bases left in between. Germline CDR1 PRHDT, CDR2 FYEKMQ (reference sequence).

J is TRBJ2-3 and V is TRBV5-1; 8 bases fit TRBD2. Germline CDR1 and CDR2: SGHRS and YFSETQ. V gave up 4 bases and J gave up 0 bases; unmatched junction bases: 4. The CDR3 contains 15 residues. This chain's CDR3 is CASSRGGPSTDTQYF. The DNA for the CDR3 is TGCGCCAGCAGCCGGGGGGGCCCCAGCACAGATACGCAGTATTTT. Looking up the rest from reference TRBV5-1 and TRBJ2-3 gives the full variable domain: KAGVTQTPRYLIKTRGQQVTLSCSPISGHRSVSWYQQTPGQGLQFLFEYFSETQRNKGNFPGRFSGRQFSNSRSEMNVSTLELGDSALYLCASSRGGPSTDTQYFGPGTRLTVL.

The chain is built from TRBV9 and TRBJ1-4; 9 positions match TRBD1. Germline V CDR1 and CDR2: SGDLS, YYNGEE. The trim removed 4 bases at V and 7 bases at J, leaving 8 bases unmatched. The CDR3 extends over 15 amino acids. The CDR3 DNA reads as TGTGCCAGCAGCTCTAAGACAGGGGGGCCTGAAAAACTGTTTTTT. Translation: CASSSKTGGPEKLFF.

There are many counts of this clonotype. The chain uses TRBV2 and TRBJ1-1; D gene ambiguous. The ends were cut back, 6 bases at V and 4 bases at J, with 15 bases in the middle. The CDR3 sequence is 14 residues long. Looked up from germline, CDR1 is SNHLY and CDR2 is FYNNEI. The CDR3 bases are TGTGCCAGCAGCGTCCAAGGCCGTATCACTGAAGCTTTCTTT. The encoded protein is CASSVQGRITEAFF.

There are a few counts of this clonotype. Written as DNA, the CDR3 is TGTGCCAGCAGCGCACTAGGGACAGGGGGCTTGGTTCAGCCCCAGCATTTT. This codes for CASSALGTGGLVQPQHF. J is TRBJ1-5 and V is TRBV7-8; 12 bases line up with TRBD1. Germline loops: CDR1 SGHVS, CDR2 FQNEAQ. The CDR3 sequence is 17 residues long. V trimming: 5 bases; J trimming: 6 bases; junction bases outside the gene matches: 11.

V usage is TRBV20-1 and J usage is TRBJ2-3, with 10 nucleotides matching TRBD1. The CDR3 length is 15 residues. CDR1 DFQATT and CDR2 SNEGSKA come from the germline V gene (reference sequence). V shed 4 bases, J shed 1 base, and the junction held 5 bases outside the gene matches. The CDR3 spells CSAKTGTGGTDTQYF. CDR3 nucleotides: TGCAGTGCTAAAACCGGGACAGGGGGCACAGATACGCAGTATTTT.

This clonotype came up many times. The chain has TRBV3-1 and TRBJ1-1; D unclear. This CDR3 comprises 14 residues. The germline V gene encodes CDR1 LGHDT and CDR2 YNNKEL (reference sequence). Trimming stripped 1 base from V and 4 bases from J, with 10 bases between. The CDR3 here is CASSQVAIPTEAFF. Written as DNA, the CDR3 is TGTGCCAGCAGCCAAGTTGCGATTCCCACTGAAGCTTTCTTT.

At least ten counts were recorded for this clonotype. This chain links TRBV7-2 with TRBJ1-5; no definite D call. Germline V gene sequence: CDR1 SGHTA, CDR2 FQGNSA. The CDR3 has 14 residues. Trimming removed 0 bases at V and 0 bases at J, with 3 bases between. CDR3 sequence (DNA): TGTGCCAGCAGCTTAGCCTTTAGCAATCAGCCCCAGCATTTT. Its translation is CASSLAFSNQPQHF.

The CDR3 is CASSVARLAATYNEQFF. The CDR3 DNA sequence: TGTGCCAGCAGCGTAGCCCGACTAGCGGCTACCTACAATGAGCAGTTCTTC. The chain is built from TRBV9 and TRBJ2-1; 9 bases are a match to TRBD2. Germline V gene lookup returns CDR1 SGDLS and CDR2 YYNGEE. This CDR3 is built from 17 residues. V lost 0 bases and J lost 2; bases outside the gene matches: 6.

This clonotype was observed a single time. The genes are TRBV7-6 and TRBJ2-7; a possible D gene is TRBD2 (6 bases). Trimming removed 2 bases at V and 5 bases at J, with 13 bases between. The CDR3 has 14 amino acids. The germline V gene has CDR1 SGHVS and CDR2 FNYEAQ. The CDR3 region is CASSLLRGADEQYF. The DNA for the CDR3 is TGTGCCAGCAGCTTACTGCGGGGTGCGGACGAGCAGTACTTC. Supplemented by reference TRBV7-6 and TRBJ2-7, the full variable domain reads GAGVSQSPRYKVTKRGQDVALRCDPISGHVSLYWYRQALGQGPEFLTYFNYEAQQDKSGLPNDRFSAERPEGSISTLTIQRTEQRDSAMYRCASSLLRGADEQYFGPGTRLTVT.

The chain recombines TRBV12-3 or TRBV12-4 with TRBJ1-4; possible D gene TRBD1, 6 bases. The CDR3 has 17 residues. Deletions cut 5 bases from V and 7 bases from J, with 23 bases between. For the CDR3, the DNA is TGTGCCAGCAGTACAATCGGGGTGCCAGGGGTTTTTGAAAAACTGTTTTTT. This gives the protein CASSTIGVPGVFEKLFF.

The gene calls are TRBV7-9 and TRBJ2-3; D gene unclear. The CDR3 has 16 amino acids. V lost 5 bases to trimming and J lost 0 bases, with 15 bases between them. Germline CDR1 SEHNR, CDR2 FQNEAQ (reference sequence). CDR3 amino acids: CASSRARTGSTDTQYF. The CDR3 bases are TGTGCCAGCAGCCGTGCCAGAACGGGCAGCACAGATACGCAGTATTTT.

This clonotype was found many times. The rearrangement uses TRBV3-1 and TRBJ1-1; D remains unclear. The CDR3 extends over 15 amino acids. Trimming cost V 4 bases and J 0 bases, with 12 bases left between them. Germline V gene sequence: CDR1 LGHDT, CDR2 YNNKEL (reference sequence). The CDR3 bases are TGTGCCAGCAGCCGAAGGTACCAGTTGAACACTGAAGCTTTCTTT. Protein sequence: CASSRRYQLNTEAFF.

The table lists this clonotype with a few counts. The chain employs TRBV19 and TRBJ1-1; D remains unclear. The germline V gene encodes CDR1 LNHDA and CDR2 SQIVND (reference sequence). V gave up 6 bases and J gave up 0 bases, with 8 bases separating them. There are 13 residues in the CDR3. CDR3 in DNA: TGTGCCAGTAGACGTGACATGAACACTGAAGCTTTCTTT. Translating it yields CASRRDMNTEAFF.

The chain recombines TRBV4-1 with TRBJ2-7; D unresolved. CDR1 is MGHRA, CDR2 YSYEKL, per germline. Trimming removed 7 bases from V and 4 bases from J, with 20 bases in between. The CDR3 length is 15 residues. The CDR3 loop is CASTPRKGDYYEQYF. The CDR3 region has the DNA TGCGCCAGCACGCCAAGAAAGGGCGATTATTACGAGCAGTACTTC.

The rearrangement links TRBV3-1 to TRBJ2-7, with 12 bases fitting TRBD2. CDR3 length: 14 residues. CDR1 is LGHDT, CDR2 YNNKEL, per germline (reference sequence). The V gene end was trimmed by 5 bases and the J gene end by 7 bases; junction bases not matched to a gene: 6. As DNA, the CDR3 is TGTGCCAGCAGCTCCGTAGGACTAGCGGGGGAGCAGTACTTC. The encoded protein is CASSSVGLAGEQYF.

This CDR3 is CASSFVAGYRQETQYF. The CDR3 DNA reads TGTGCCAGCAGTTTCGTGGCAGGGTATAGACAAGAGACCCAGTACTTC. The J gene is TRBJ2-5, the V gene TRBV12-3 or TRBV12-4, with a possible D match to TRBD1 (5 bases). Trimming cost V 3 bases and J 2 bases, with 16 bases left between them. This CDR3 spans 16 amino acids.

The rearrangement uses TRBV27 and TRBJ1-4, with D uncertain. The V and J ends lost 6 bases and 5 bases respectively, with 13 bases between them. The germline V gene encodes CDR1 MNHEY and CDR2 SMNVEV (reference sequence). CDR3 length: 14 amino acids. The CDR3 reads CASSTGGMNEKLFF. In DNA form, the CDR3 reads TGTGCCAGCAGCACCGGAGGGATGAATGAAAAACTGTTTTTT.

This clonotype was recorded many times. The gene calls are TRBV6-2 or TRBV6-3 and TRBJ1-1; perhaps TRBD1 as D (5 bases). CDR1 and CDR2 (germline): MNHEY, SVGEGT. Trimming took off 7 bases at V and 1 base at J, with 10 bases between the two ends. The length of the CDR3 is 13 residues. The DNA for the CDR3 is TGTGCCAGCAAGAGACAGTGGAACACTGAAGCTTTCTTT. Encoded protein: CASKRQWNTEAFF.

This clonotype was seen at least ten times. The V call is TRBV20-1, the J call TRBJ1-1; D remains ambiguous. V was trimmed by 0 bases and J by 11 bases, leaving 19 bases between them. The CDR3 runs to 14 residues. Germline lookup yields CDR1 DFQATT and CDR2 SNEGSKA (reference sequence). Written as DNA, the CDR3 is TGCAGTGCTAGAGACTCCGCGGACGGGCCCGGGGCTTTCTTT. It codes for CSARDSADGPGAFF.

The chain couples TRBV6-1 to TRBJ2-3; D unresolved. Deletions cut 7 bases from V and 0 bases from J, with 14 bases between. Germline V gene data show CDR1 as MNHNS and CDR2 as SASEGT. This CDR3 contains 15 residues. CDR3 coding DNA: TGTGCCAGCAACAAGAACAGCCCTAGCACAGATACGCAGTATTTT. This gives the protein CASNKNSPSTDTQYF.

This rearrangement joins TRBV29-1 to TRBJ1-2; maybe TRBD1 (6 bases). CDR1 is SQVTM, CDR2 ANQGSEA, per germline. Trimming left V 2 bases short and J 4 bases short, with 17 bases between. The CDR3 is 15 amino acids. The CDR3 loop reads CSVETPGQGFYGYTF. Written as DNA, the CDR3 is TGCAGCGTTGAAACACCGGGACAAGGATTCTATGGCTACACCTTC.

This clonotype was seen only a few times. V and J are TRBV12-3 or TRBV12-4 and TRBJ2-2; D is possibly TRBD2 (6 bases). CDR3 length equals 14 residues. The V end lost 4 bases, the J end lost 5 bases, and 11 bases lay between the germline ends. The CDR3 spells CASSYYLATGELFF. As DNA, the CDR3 is TGTGCCAGCAGTTATTACCTAGCGACCGGGGAGCTGTTTTTT.

This clonotype was seen many times. The chain is built from TRBV12-3 or TRBV12-4 and TRBJ1-1; a weak D match, TRBD1 (5 bases). The CDR3 has 13 residues. V was shortened by 9 bases and J by 0 bases, with 11 bases between the two germline ends. CDR3 protein: CASIDSLNTEAFF. The DNA of the CDR3 is TGTGCCAGTATTGACAGCTTGAACACTGAAGCTTTCTTT.